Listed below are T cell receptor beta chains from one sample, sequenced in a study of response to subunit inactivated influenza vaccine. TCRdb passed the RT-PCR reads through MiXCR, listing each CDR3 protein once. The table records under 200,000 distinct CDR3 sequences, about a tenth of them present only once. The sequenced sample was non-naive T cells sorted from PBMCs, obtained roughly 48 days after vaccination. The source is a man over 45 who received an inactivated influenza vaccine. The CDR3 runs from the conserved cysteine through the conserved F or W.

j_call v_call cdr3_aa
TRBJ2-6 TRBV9 CASSIRLSGANVLTF
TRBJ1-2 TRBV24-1 CATSDHKSGRPASYGYTF
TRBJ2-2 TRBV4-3 CASSHKSTGELFF
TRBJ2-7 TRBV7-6 CASSPDGQGFFYEQYF
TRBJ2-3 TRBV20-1 CSARGWRGDTDTQYF
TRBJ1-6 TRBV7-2 CASTAGDSNSPLHF
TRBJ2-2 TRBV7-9 CASSLALIGELFF
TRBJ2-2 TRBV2 CASRREPNTGELFF
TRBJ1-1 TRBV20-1 CSARYRHTEAFF
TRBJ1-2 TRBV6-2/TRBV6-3 CATTYSTMGYGYTF
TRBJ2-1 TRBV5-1 CASSLGVRNYNEQFF
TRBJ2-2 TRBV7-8 CASSLVASSTTGELFF
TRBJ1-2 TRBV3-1 CASSQAQYGGYTF
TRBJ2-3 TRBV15 CATSRVQRGTQYF
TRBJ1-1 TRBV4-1 CASSQATGPEAFF
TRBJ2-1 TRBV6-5 CASSFTPSGGAGEQFF
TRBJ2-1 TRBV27 CASSLYMGEQFF
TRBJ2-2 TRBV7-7 CASSLARGTGELFF
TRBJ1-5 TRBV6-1 CASRQIVGHSNQPQHF
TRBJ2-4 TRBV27 CASSSLAKNIQYF
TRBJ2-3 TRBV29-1 CSVRRATDTQYF
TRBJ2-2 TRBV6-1 CASTPGLVNTGELFF
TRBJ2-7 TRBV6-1 CASYPAAGEQYF
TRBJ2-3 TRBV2 CASSEKAGGLRGTQYF
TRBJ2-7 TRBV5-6 CASSLGVSSYEQYF
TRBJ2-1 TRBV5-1 CASRLTSGRALEQFF
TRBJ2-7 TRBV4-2 CASRQEIGIYEQYF
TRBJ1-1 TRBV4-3 CASSQDRGPGTEAFF
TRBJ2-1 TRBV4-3 CASSQGSSFDVNEQFF
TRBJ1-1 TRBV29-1 CSVKRMNTEAFF
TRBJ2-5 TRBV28 CASRQGRGTQYF
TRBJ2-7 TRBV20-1 CSAQIGSTSSEQYF
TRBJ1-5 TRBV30 CAWGGTANNQPQHF
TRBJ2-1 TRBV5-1 CASRRTSGSDEQFF
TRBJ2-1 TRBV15 CATLESGRPHEQFF
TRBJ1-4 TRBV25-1 CASRSGGKYEKLFF
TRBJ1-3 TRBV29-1 CSVEGTGNTIYF
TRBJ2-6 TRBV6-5 CASSYQGVGANVLTF
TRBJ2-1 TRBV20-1 CSARLRETGVYNEQFF
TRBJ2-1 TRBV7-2 CASSSLNEQFF
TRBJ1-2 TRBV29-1 CSVLQGGYGYTF
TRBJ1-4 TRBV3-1 CASSQTVEKLFF